The clone carrying this TCR beta chain has just a few counts. Its target is unknown. This record belongs to a study of T-cell memory formation after mild COVID-19. Study conclusions and caveats: The authors left the SARS-CoV-2 specificity of second-wave clones peaking on day 37 unconfirmed.

TCRdb reanalysed the 5' RACE reads using MiXCR and keeps one entry per CDR3 protein. In the table there are over 400,000 distinct CDR3 sequences, about 25% of which are singletons. This CDR3 contains 16 residues. The sequenced sample consisted of PBMCs or a T cell subset sorted from them (not recorded which). The TCR originated in an adult woman who had mild COVID-19 (a few samples of this study predate the infection). Cell type and time point are not known. V is TRBV21-1 and J is TRBJ2-1; the listed D gene, TRBD2, was not tested against the DNA. TRBV21-1 is assigned pseudogene status. The CDR3 loop reads CASRPLQREVRNEQFF. The CDR3 bases are TGTGCCAGCAGACCACTTCAGCGGGAGGTTCGGAATGAGCAGTTCTTC.